The T cell receptor (beta chain) under discussion was sequenced for a study of shared clonotypes between healthy human individuals. Overall study findings and caveats: Naive CD4 clonotype sharing across four donors was around 5.5%.

Negatively enriched CD4+ T cells were divided by CD45RA into naive and memory. As concerns this clone: The target antigen is unknown.

Germline assignment: CDR1 SGHDN and CDR2 FVKESK. The CDR3 is 13 amino acids. With 3 bases removed from V and 6 bases from J, the gap between germline ends came to 12 bases. The data were produced by immunoSEQ multiplex PCR, yet TCRdb's version contains in-frame clones alone and is incomplete. The sample contains 950,000 to 1,100,000 clones, approximately 72% of which appear only once. This sequence was found in a man in his late teens or twenties in good health. Sequenced material: memory CD4+ T cells sorted from blood. Subset here: CD45RA-negative fraction. This chain connects TRBV14 to TRBJ2-7; D unclear. The CDR3 spells CASSHLGTTEQYF. Here the CDR3 DNA reads TGTGCCAGCAGCCACCTAGGAACGACCGAGCAGTACTTC.